The 5 T cell receptor beta chains presented below share a single source sample, sequenced in a study of cytomegalovirus exposure and HLA in healthy donors. Researchers ran the PCR with 60 Vbeta and 13 Jbeta primers. Sequencing was performed with immunoSEQ multiplex PCR; in TCRdb, only in-frame clones are kept and a portion is missing. The table has 210,000 or so clones, 75% to 80% seen once. Sequenced input: PBMCs. The receptor set was obtained from a young man in good health and CMV-seronegative.

The genes are TRBV29-1 and TRBJ1-1; TRBD1 aligns across 7 bases. Germline-derived CDR1 and CDR2 are SQVTM and ANQGSEA. Trimming at V came to 7 bases and at J to 0 bases, leaving 8 bases not matched to a gene. This CDR3 comprises 14 residues. The CDR3 region has the DNA TGCAGCGCCGTGGGGACAGCGATGAACACTGAAGCTTTCTTT. It yields the protein CSAVGTAMNTEAFF.

The CDR3: CASSPPTFGVEQYF. The CDR3 bases are TGTGCCAGCTCACCTCCAACCTTCGGTGTCGAGCAGTACTTC. This chain connects TRBV18 to TRBJ2-7; no clear D. This CDR3 contains 14 residues. Deletions cut 3 bases from V and 6 bases from J, with 15 bases between. Germline CDR1 KGHSH, CDR2 LQKENI. The whole variable domain, remainder taken from reference TRBV18 and TRBJ2-7, is NAGVMQNPRHLVRRRGQEARLRCSPMKGHSHVYWYRQLPEEGLKFMVYLQKENIIDESGMPKERFSAEFPKEGPSILRIQQVVRGDSAAYFCASSPPTFGVEQYFGPGTRLTVT.

This chain connects TRBV7-9 to TRBJ2-6; D uncertain. The CDR3 has 17 residues. Germline V gene sequence: CDR1 SEHNR, CDR2 FQNEAQ (reference sequence). Trimming left V 1 base short and J 0 bases short, with 10 bases between. The CDR3 reads CASSLDGFTSGANVLTF. In nucleotides, the CDR3 is TGTGCCAGCAGCTTAGACGGGTTTACCTCTGGGGCCAACGTCCTGACTTTC.

V is TRBV27 and J is TRBJ2-3, with D possibly TRBD1 on 6 matching bases. The CDR3 loop spans 14 amino acids. Trimming left V 5 bases short and J 3 bases short, with 12 bases between. The V gene's germline CDR1 is MNHEY and CDR2 SMNVEV (reference sequence). Here the CDR3 reads CASSLQTGTDTQYF. CDR3 nucleotides: TGTGCCAGCAGTCTTCAAACAGGGACAGATACGCAGTATTTT.

This chain uses TRBV9 with TRBJ1-1, with D unresolved. V lost 2 bases and J 7 bases, leaving 15 bases between the germline ends. Germline lookup yields CDR1 SGDLS and CDR2 YYNGEE. The CDR3 loop spans 14 amino acids. CDR3 nucleotide sequence: TGTGCCAGCAGCGTCGGAGGAATTATGCTTGAAGCTTTCTTT. Translation: CASSVGGIMLEAFF.